The TCR beta chain described here comes from a study of blood T cell repertoires in COVID-19. The wider study: T cells, B-cell-depleted T cells, or PBMCs supplied cDNA or gDNA.

Method: immunoSEQ multiplex PCR; TCRdb's copy keeps in-frame clones and lacks some. The sample lists some 530,000 clones; 75% to 90% were seen once. The CDR3 extends over 17 amino acids. CDR1 MDHEN and CDR2 SYDVKM come from the germline V gene. V gave up 4 bases and J gave up 3 bases; unmatched junction bases: 14. This clonotype originated in a human donor in a cohort sampled during active COVID-19. The specimen sequenced was peripheral blood. V is TRBV28 and J is TRBJ2-7, with TRBD1 matching over 8 bases. CDR3 nucleotides: TGTGCCAGCAGTTCCTATCCCGGGACAGGCTTTAACTACGAGCAGTACTTC. Its protein is CASSSYPGTGFNYEQYF.